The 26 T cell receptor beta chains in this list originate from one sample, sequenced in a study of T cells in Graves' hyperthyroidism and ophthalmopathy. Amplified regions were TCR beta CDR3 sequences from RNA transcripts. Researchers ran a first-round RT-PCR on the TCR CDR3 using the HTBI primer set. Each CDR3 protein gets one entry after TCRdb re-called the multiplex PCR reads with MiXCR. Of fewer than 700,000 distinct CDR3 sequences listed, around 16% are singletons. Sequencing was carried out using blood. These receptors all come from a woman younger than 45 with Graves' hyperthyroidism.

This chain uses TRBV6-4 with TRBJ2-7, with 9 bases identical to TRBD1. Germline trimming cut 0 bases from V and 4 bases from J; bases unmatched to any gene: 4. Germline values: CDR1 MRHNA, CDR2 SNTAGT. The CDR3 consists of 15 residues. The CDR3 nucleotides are TGTGCCAGCAGTGACTCACAGGGGGCGGTATACGAGCAGTACTTC. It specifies CASSDSQGAVYEQYF.

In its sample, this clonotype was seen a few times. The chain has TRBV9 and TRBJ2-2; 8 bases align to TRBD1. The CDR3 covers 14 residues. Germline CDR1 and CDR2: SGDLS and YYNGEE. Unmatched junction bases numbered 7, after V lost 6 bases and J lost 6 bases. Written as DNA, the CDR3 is TGTGCCAGCATGTGGGGACAGGAGGCCGGGGAGCTGTTTTTT. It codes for CASMWGQEAGELFF. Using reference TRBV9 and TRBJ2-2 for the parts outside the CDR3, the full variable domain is DSGVTQTPKHLITATGQRVTLRCSPRSGDLSVYWYQQSLDQGLQFLIQYYNGEERAKGNILERFSAQQFPDLHSELNLSSLELGDSALYFCASMWGQEAGELFFGEGSRLTVL.

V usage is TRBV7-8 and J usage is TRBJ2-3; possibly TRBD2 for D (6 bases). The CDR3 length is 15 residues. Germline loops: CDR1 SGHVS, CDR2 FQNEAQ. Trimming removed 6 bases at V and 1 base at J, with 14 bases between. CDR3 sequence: CASRPTGGGTDTQYF. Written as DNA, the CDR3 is TGTGCCAGCAGACCGACTGGAGGGGGCACAGATACGCAGTATTTT.

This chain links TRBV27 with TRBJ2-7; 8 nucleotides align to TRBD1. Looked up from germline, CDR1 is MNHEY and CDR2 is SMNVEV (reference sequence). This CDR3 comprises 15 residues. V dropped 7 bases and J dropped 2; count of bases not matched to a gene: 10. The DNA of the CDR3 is TGTGCCAGCACCCCCACCGGGACAGGTCCCTACGAGCAGTACTTC. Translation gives CASTPTGTGPYEQYF.

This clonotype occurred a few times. CDR3 sequence (DNA): TGTGCCAGCAGTTCCGGGACTAGCGTGTTCACAGATACGCAGTATTTT. This encodes CASSSGTSVFTDTQYF. The chain has TRBV7-3 and TRBJ2-3; 10 nucleotides match TRBD2. This CDR3 is 16 amino acids long. Germline lookup yields CDR1 SGHTA and CDR2 FQGTGA. Trimming removed 6 bases from V and 2 bases from J; junction bases left unmatched: 8.

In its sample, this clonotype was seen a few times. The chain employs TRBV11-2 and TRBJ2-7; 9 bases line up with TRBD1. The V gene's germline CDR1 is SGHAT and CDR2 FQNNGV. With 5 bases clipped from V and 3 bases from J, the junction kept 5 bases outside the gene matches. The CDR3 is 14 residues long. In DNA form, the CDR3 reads TGTGCCAGCAGCCACGGGACAGGGTACTACGAGCAGTACTTC. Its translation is CASSHGTGYYEQYF.

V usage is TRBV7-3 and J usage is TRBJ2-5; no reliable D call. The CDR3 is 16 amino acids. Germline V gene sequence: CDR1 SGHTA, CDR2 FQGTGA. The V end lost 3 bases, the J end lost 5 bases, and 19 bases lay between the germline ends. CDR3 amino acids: CASSFGYSSIKETQYF. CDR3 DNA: TGTGCCAGCAGCTTTGGGTACAGTAGCATAAAGGAGACCCAGTACTTC.

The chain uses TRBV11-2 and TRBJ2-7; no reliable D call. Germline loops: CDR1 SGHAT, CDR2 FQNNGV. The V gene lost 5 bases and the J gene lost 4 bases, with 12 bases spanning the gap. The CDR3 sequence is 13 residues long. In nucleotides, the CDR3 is TGTGCCAGCAGCCCCTCCACCGGTTACGAGCAGTACTTC. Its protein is CASSPSTGYEQYF. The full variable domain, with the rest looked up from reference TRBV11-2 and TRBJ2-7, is EAGVAQSPRYKIIEKRQSVAFWCNPISGHATLYWYQQILGQGPKLLIQFQNNGVVDDSQLPKDRFSAERLKGVDSTLKIQPAKLEDSAVYLCASSPSTGYEQYFGPGTRLTVT.

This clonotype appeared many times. The CDR3, as DNA: TGTGCCAGCAGTCCCCCGACCCCCCTCTACGAGCAGTACTTC. Protein sequence: CASSPPTPLYEQYF. This chain uses TRBV11-2 with TRBJ2-7; D gene uncertain. The CDR3 has 14 residues. Germline loops: CDR1 SGHAT, CDR2 FQNNGV. Trimming took off 6 bases at V and 3 bases at J, with 15 bases between the two ends.

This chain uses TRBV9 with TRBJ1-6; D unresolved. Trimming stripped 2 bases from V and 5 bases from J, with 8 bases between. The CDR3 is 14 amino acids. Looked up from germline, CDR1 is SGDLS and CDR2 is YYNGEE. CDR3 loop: CASSVGSNNSPLHF. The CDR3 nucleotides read TGTGCCAGCAGCGTTGGCAGCAATAATTCACCCCTCCACTTT.

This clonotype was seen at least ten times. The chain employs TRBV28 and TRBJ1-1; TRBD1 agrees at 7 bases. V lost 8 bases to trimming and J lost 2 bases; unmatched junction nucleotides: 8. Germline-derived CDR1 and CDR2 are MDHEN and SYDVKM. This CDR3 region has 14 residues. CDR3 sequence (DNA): TGTGCCAGCGACCAAGGGACAGCCAACACTGAAGCTTTCTTT. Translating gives CASDQGTANTEAFF.

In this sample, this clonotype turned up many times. The CDR3 coding sequence is TGTGCCAGCAGCTTCTACAGGGGGCGCGGCACAGATACGCAGTATTTT. Amino acid sequence: CASSFYRGRGTDTQYF. The chain employs TRBV11-2 and TRBJ2-3; 9 nucleotides line up with TRBD1. In germline, CDR1 is SGHAT, CDR2 FQNNGV. This CDR3 comprises 16 residues. Germline trimming cut 3 bases from V and 1 base from J; bases unmatched to any gene: 5.

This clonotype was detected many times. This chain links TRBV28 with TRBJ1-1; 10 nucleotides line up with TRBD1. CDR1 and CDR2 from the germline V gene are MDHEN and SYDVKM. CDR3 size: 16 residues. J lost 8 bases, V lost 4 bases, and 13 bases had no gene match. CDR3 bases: TGTGCCAGCAGTTACCCCCGACAGGGGGCTGTCGGAGAAGCTTTCTTT. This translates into CASSYPRQGAVGEAFF. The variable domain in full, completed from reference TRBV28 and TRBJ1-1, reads DVKVTQSSRYLVKRTGEKVFLECVQDMDHENMFWYRQDPGLGLRLIYFSYDVKMKEKGDIPEGYSVSREKKERFSLILESASTNQTSMYLCASSYPRQGAVGEAFFGQGTRLTVV.

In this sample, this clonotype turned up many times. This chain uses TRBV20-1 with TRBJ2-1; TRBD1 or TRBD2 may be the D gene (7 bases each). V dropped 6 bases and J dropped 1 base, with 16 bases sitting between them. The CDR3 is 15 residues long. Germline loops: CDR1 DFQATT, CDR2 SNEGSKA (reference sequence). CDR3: CSAKQGRESYNEQFF. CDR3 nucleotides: TGCAGTGCAAAACAGGGGCGGGAGTCCTACAATGAGCAGTTCTTC.

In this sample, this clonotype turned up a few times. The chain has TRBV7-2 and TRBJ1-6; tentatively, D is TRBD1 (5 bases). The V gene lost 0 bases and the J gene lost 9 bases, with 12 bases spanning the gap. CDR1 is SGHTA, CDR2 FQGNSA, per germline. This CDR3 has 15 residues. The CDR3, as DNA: TGTGCCAGCAGCTTAGCGGTCGGGGGGGGTTCACCCCTCCACTTT. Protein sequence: CASSLAVGGGSPLHF.

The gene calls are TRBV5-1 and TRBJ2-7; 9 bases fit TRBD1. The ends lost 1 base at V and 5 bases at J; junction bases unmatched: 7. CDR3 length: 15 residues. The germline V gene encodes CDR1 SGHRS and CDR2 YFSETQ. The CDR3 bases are TGCGCCAGCAGCTTGCCCGGACAGGGGAAGCACGAGCAGTACTTC. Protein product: CASSLPGQGKHEQYF. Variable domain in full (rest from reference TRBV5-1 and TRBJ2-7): KAGVTQTPRYLIKTRGQQVTLSCSPISGHRSVSWYQQTPGQGLQFLFEYFSETQRNKGNFPGRFSGRQFSNSRSEMNVSTLELGDSALYLCASSLPGQGKHEQYFGPGTRLTVT.

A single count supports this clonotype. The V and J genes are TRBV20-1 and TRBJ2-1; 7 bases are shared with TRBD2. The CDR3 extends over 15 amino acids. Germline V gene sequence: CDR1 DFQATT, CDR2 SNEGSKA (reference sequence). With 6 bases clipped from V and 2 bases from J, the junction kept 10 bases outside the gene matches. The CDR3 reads CSAGTWGGPYNEQFF. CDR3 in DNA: TGCAGTGCCGGCACATGGGGAGGGCCCTACAATGAGCAGTTCTTC.

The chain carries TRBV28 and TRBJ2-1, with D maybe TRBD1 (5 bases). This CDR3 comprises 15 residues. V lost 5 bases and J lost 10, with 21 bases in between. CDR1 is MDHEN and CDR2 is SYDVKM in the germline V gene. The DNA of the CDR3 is TGTGCCAGCAGTCCCCCGCAGACCACGGCAGGGGAGCAGTTCTTC. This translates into CASSPPQTTAGEQFF.

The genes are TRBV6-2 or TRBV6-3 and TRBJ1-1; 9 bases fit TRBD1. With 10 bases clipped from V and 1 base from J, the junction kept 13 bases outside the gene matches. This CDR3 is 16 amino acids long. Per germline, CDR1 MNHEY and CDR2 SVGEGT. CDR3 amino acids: CAITPGTGLWNTEAFF. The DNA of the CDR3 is TGTGCCATTACCCCCGGGACAGGGCTTTGGAACACTGAAGCTTTCTTT.

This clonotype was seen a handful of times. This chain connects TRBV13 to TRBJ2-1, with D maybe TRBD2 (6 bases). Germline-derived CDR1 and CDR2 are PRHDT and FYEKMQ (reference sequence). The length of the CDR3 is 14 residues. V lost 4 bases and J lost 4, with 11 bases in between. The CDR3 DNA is TGTGCCAGCAGCTCGGGACTCAAATACAATGAGCAGTTCTTC. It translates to CASSSGLKYNEQFF.

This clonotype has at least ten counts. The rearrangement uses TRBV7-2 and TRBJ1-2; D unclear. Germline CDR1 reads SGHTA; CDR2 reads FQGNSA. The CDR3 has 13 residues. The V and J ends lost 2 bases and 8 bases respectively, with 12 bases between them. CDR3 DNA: TGTGCCAGCAGCTTAAATCAGGTTAAAGGCTACACCTTC. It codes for CASSLNQVKGYTF.

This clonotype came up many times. CDR3: CASRRQGEGETQYF. In DNA, the CDR3 is TGTGCCAGCAGACGACAGGGTGAAGGAGAGACCCAGTACTTC. The chain recombines TRBV12-3 or TRBV12-4 with TRBJ2-5, with TRBD1 matching 7 bases. V lost 6 bases to trimming and J lost 4 bases; unmatched junction nucleotides: 8. There are 14 residues in the CDR3.

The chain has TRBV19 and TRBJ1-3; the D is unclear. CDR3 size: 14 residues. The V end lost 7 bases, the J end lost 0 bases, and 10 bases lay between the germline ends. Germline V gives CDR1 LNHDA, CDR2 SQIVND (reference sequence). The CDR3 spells CASTGTFSGNTIYF. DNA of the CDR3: TGTGCCAGTACTGGAACCTTCTCTGGAAACACCATATATTTT.

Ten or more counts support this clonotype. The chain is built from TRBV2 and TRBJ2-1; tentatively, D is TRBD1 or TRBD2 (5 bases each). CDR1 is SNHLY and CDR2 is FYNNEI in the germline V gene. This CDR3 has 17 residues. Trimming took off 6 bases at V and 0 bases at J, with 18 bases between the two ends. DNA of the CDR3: TGTGCCAGCAGGGGAGTCGGGGCAGGGAGCTCCTACAATGAGCAGTTCTTC. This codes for CASRGVGAGSSYNEQFF.

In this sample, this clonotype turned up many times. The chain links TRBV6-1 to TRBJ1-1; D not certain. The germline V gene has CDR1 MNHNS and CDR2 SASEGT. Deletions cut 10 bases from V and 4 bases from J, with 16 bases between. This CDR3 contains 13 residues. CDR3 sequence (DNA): TGTGCCACCCGCCGCAGCACGTTCACTGAAGCTTTCTTT. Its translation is CATRRSTFTEAFF.

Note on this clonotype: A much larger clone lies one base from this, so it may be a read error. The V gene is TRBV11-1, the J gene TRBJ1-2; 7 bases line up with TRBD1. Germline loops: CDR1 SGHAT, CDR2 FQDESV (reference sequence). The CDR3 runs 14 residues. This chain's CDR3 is CASSPNRGGYGCTF. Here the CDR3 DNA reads TGTGCCAGCAGCCCAAACAGGGGTGGCTATGGCTGCACCTTC. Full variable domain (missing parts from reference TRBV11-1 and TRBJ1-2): EAEVAQSPRYKITEKSQAVAFWCDPISGHATLYWYRQILGQGPELLVQFQDESVVDDSQLPKDRFSAERLKGVDSTLKIQPAELGDSAMYLCASSPNRGGYGCTFGSGTRLTVV.